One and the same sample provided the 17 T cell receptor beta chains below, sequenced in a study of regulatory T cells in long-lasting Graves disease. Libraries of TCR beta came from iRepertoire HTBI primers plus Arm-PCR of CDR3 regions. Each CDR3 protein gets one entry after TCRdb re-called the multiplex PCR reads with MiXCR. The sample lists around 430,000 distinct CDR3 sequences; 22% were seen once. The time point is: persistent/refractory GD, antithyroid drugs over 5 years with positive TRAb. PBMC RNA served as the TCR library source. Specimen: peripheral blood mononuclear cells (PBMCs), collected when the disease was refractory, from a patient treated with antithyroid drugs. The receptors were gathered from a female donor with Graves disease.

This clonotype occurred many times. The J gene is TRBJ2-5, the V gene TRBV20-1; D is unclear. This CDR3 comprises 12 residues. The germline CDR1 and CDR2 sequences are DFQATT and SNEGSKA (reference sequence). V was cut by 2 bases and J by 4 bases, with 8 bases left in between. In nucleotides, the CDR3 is TGCAGTGCTAGAAGGGCAGTAGAGACCCAGTACTTC. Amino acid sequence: CSARRAVETQYF.

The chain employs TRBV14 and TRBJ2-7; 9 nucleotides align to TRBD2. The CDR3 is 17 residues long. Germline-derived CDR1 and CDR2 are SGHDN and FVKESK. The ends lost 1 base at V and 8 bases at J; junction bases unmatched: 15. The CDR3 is CASSQVNSGGSGGKQYF. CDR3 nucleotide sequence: TGTGCCAGCAGCCAAGTAAACAGCGGGGGGAGTGGCGGAAAGCAGTACTTC.

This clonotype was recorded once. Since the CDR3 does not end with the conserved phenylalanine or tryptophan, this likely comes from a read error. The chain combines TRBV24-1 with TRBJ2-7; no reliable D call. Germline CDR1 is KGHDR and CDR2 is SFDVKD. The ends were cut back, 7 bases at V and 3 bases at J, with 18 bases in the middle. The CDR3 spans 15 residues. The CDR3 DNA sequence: TGTGCCACCAGGCCTCTAGAACCGAATTTCTACGAGCAGTACCTC. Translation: CATRPLEPNFYEQYL.

CDR3 nucleotide sequence: TGTGCCAGCAGCTCGGGACTAGCGGGAAATGGGTTAGGAATGAACATTCAGTACTTC. Residues: CASSSGLAGNGLGMNIQYF. This chain links TRBV7-2 with TRBJ2-4; 13 bases line up with TRBD2. The CDR3 is 19 amino acids. V shed 4 bases, J shed 7 bases, and the junction held 16 bases outside the gene matches. Germline V gene lookup returns CDR1 SGHTA and CDR2 FQGNSA.

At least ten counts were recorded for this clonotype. As DNA, the CDR3 is TGTGCCAGCAGCTTAGGTGGGGGGCGCTTCGAAAAACTGTTTTTT. Its translation: CASSLGGGRFEKLFF. This rearrangement joins TRBV7-2 to TRBJ1-4; TRBD1 might be the D (6 bases). Trimming cost V 1 base and J 8 bases, with 14 bases left between them. There are 15 residues in the CDR3. CDR1 SGHTA and CDR2 FQGNSA come from the germline V gene.

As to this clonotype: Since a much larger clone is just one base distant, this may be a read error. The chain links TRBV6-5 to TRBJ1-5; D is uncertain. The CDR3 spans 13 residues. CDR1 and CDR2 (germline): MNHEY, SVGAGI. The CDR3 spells CASGYQVDQPQHF. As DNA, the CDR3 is TGTGCCAGCGGTTACCAGGTCGATCAGCCCCAGCATTTT.

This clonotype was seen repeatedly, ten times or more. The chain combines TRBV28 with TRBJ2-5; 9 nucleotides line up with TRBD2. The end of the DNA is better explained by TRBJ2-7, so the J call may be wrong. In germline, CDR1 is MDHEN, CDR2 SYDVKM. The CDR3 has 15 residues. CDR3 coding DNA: TGTGCCAGCAGTGAAACTCTAGCGGGGTCCTACGAGCAGTACTTC. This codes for CASSETLAGSYEQYF.

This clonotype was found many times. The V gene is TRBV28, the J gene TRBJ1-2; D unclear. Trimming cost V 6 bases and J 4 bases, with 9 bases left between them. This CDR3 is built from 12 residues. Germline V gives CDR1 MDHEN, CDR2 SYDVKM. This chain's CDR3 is CASSLVGYGYTF. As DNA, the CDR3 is TGTGCCAGCAGCTTAGTGGGCTATGGCTACACCTTC.

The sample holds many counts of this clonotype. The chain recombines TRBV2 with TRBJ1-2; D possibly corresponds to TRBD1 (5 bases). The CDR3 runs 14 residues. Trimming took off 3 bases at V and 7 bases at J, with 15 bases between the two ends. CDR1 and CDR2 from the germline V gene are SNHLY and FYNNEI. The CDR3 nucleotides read TGTGCCAGCAGTGATATCGGGGGGATATTTGGCTACACCTTC. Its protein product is CASSDIGGIFGYTF.

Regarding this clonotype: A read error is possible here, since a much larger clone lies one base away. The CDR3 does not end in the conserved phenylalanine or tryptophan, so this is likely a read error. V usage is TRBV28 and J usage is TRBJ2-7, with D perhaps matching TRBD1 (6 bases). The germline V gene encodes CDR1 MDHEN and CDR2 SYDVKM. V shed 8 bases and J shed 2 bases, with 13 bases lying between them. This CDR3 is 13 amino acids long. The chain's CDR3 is CASGTNSPYEQYL. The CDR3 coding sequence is TGTGCCAGCGGGACAAACTCTCCCTACGAGCAGTACCTC.

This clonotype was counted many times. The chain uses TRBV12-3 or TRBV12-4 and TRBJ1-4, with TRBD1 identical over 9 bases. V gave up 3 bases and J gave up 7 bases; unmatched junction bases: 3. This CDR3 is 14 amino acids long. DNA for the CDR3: TGTGCCAGCAGTTTCGGGACAGGGACTGAAAAACTGTTTTTT. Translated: CASSFGTGTEKLFF.

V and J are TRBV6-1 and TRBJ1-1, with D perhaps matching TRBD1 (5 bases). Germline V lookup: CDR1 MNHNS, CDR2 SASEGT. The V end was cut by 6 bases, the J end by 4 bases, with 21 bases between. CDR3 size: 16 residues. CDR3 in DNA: TGTGCCAGCAGACGGGGGGAGGGGCGCTTCGGCACTGAAGCTTTCTTT. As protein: CASRRGEGRFGTEAFF.

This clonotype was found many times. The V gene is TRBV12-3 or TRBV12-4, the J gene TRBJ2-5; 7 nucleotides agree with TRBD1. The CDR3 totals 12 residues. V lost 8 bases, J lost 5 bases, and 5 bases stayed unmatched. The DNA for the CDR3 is TGTGCCAGCTCGAGGGGGCTCGAGACCCAGTACTTC. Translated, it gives CASSRGLETQYF.

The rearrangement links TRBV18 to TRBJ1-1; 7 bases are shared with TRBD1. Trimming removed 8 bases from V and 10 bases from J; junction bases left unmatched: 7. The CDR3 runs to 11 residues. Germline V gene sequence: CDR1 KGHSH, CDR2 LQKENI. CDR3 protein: CASATGPGAFF. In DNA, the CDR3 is TGTGCCAGCGCGACAGGGCCTGGAGCTTTCTTT.

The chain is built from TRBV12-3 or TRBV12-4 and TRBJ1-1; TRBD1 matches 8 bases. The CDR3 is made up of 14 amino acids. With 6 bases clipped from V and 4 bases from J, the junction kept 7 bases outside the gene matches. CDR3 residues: CASRTTGVSTEAFF. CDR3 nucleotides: TGTGCCAGCAGGACGACAGGGGTTAGCACTGAAGCTTTCTTT.

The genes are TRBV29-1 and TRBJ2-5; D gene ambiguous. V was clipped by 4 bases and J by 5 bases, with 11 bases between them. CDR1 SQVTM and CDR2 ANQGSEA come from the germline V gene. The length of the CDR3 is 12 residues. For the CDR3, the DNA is TGCAGCGTTGTGTCTGCTCACGAGACCCAGTACTTC. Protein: CSVVSAHETQYF. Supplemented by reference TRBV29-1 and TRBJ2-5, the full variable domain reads SAVISQKPSRDICQRGTSLTIQCQVDSQVTMMFWYRQQPGQSLTLIATANQGSEATYESGFVIDKFPISRPNLTFSTLTVSNMSPEDSSIYLCSVVSAHETQYFGPGTRLLVL.

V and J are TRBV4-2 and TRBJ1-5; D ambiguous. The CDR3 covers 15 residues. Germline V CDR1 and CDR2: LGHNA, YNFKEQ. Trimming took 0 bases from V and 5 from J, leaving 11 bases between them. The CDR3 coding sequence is TGTGCCAGCAGCCAAGATCGGGCAGGTGATCAGCCCCAGCATTTT. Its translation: CASSQDRAGDQPQHF.